Listed here are 4 T cell receptor beta chains from one sample, sequenced in a study of graft-versus-host responses after intestinal transplantation (dated by TCRdb to the early 2020s). Which antigens these TCRs recognize remains unknown. Read against the paper, the sample's time point label means: cells obtained before transplantation from donor or recipient. Libraries came from the immunoSEQ multiplex PCR assay. What TCRdb holds here is the immuneACCESS table cut down to in-frame rearrangements. Part of the clones is not present; checked against another copy, under half of the missing clones reflect an unresolved V gene, and the others are unexplained. The sample table holds 130,000 to 150,000 clones, of which about nine tenths were seen once. Together, the top ten hold roughly 0.19% of the sample. Sequencing used unstimulated CD4+ T cells sorted from spleen or lymph node cells, obtained before intestinal transplant. Receptors originate from a human donor who received an intestinal transplant.

The chain carries TRBV30 and TRBJ2-7; D call uncertain. Between the trimmed V and J ends, which lost 8 bases and 0 bases, there was a span of 14 bases. Germline CDR1 and CDR2: GTSNPN and SVGIG (reference sequence). The CDR3 totals 13 residues. The CDR3 here is CAITRGGSYEQYF. The CDR3 region has the DNA TGTGCCATCACTCGCGGCGGCTCCTACGAGCAGTACTTC.

This clone was observed once. The rearrangement joins TRBV6-5 to TRBJ2-3; no reliable D call. The CDR3 runs 15 residues. Trimming took off 7 bases at V and 0 bases at J, with 14 bases between the two ends. Germline CDR1 and CDR2: MNHEY and SVGAGI. The DNA for the CDR3 is TGTGCCAGCACTTCCAGGATCACTAGCACAGATACGCAGTATTTT. This codes for CASTSRITSTDTQYF.

V and J are TRBV7-3 and TRBJ2-3, with no clear D. This CDR3 has 14 amino acids. The germline V and J ends were trimmed by 2 bases and 6 bases, with 12 bases remaining between them. Per the germline V gene, CDR1 is SGHTA and CDR2 is FQGTGA. In nucleotides, the CDR3 is TGTGCCAGCAGCTTAGCTACCAAAGGCGATACGCAGTATTTT. Its translation is CASSLATKGDTQYF.

V is TRBV7-3 and J is TRBJ2-1; the D is unclear. There are 12 residues in the CDR3. Trimming stripped 3 bases from V and 6 bases from J, with 6 bases between. The V gene's germline CDR1 is SGHTA and CDR2 FQGTGA. DNA for the CDR3: TGTGCCAGCAGCTTCGCGCCCAATGAGCAGTTCTTC. Translation: CASSFAPNEQFF.